The TCR beta chain under discussion was sequenced for a study of T cell changes during pregnancy in multiple sclerosis. The table came from immunoSEQ multiplex PCR; TCRdb's copy has only in-frame clones and leaves some out. Among around 35,000 clones listed, over 75% were seen once. Germline lookup yields CDR1 MNHEY and CDR2 SMNVEV (reference sequence). V trimming: 8 bases; J trimming: 2 bases; junction bases outside the gene matches: 14. The CDR3 consists of 16 residues. The table lists this clone with a count of one. The clonotype was recovered from a female donor with multiple sclerosis, enrolled in a pregnancy study. This specimen was CD8+ T cells from peripheral blood mononuclear cells, taken before pregnancy. The chain has TRBV27 and TRBJ1-2; 7 bases align to TRBD1. CDR3 sequence: CASFGTRTGWNYGYTF. The CDR3 DNA reads TGTGCCAGCTTTGGGACGAGGACAGGTTGGAACTATGGCTACACCTTC.